This T cell receptor beta chain derives from a study of blood T cell repertoires in COVID-19. Turning to the study itself: COVID-19 samples, acute and convalescent, were from the United States, Italy and Spain. T cells, B-cell-depleted T cells, or PBMCs supplied cDNA or gDNA.

Authors' analysis steps: Quantification of nucleated cells was approximated via reference gene primer amplification. Sequencing used immunoSEQ multiplex PCR; TCRdb keeps in-frame clones, though not all of them. The D gene and trimming were derived from the DNA, and the V and J assignments and clone size from that table. The table records some 65,000 clones, 93% of them present only once. V was trimmed by 1 base and J by 5 bases, leaving 11 bases between them. The germline CDR1 and CDR2 sequences are MGHRA and YSYEKL. The CDR3 sequence is 15 residues long. This clone has a single count. The chain combines TRBV4-1 with TRBJ2-2, with D possibly being TRBD1 (5 bases). The clonotype was recovered from a man aged 70-80 years with active COVID-19. The specimen sequenced was peripheral blood. The CDR3 here is CASSQGGARTGELFF. For the CDR3, the DNA is TGCGCCAGCAGCCAAGGTGGGGCGCGGACCGGGGAGCTGTTTTTT.